This is a list of T cell receptor beta chains from one sample in a study of technical replicates of blood from a handful of donors. This table comes from immunoSEQ multiplex PCR, and its TCRdb copy is limited to in-frame clones, with some not included. Among some 80,000 clones listed, approximately 90% were seen once. Sequenced: T cells isolated from PBMCs. Receptor source: a human donor in good health. CDR3s include the opening cysteine and the closing phenylalanine or tryptophan. A D gene is named only where the DNA matches it firmly. Size is omitted from some rows. Given values are once, few, many or a class for expanded clones.

clone size	V gene	D gene	J gene	CDR3 protein	CDR3 DNA
.	TRBV7-6	.	TRBJ1-6	CASSLGSRRVGSPLHF	TGTGCCAGCAGCTTAGGTTCGCGGAGGGTTGGTTCACCCCTCCACTTT
.	TRBV6-5	.	TRBJ2-7	CASSTQAGSEQYF	TGTGCCAGCAGTACTCAGGCCGGGAGCGAGCAGTACTTC
.	TRBV15	.	TRBJ1-3	CATSRGGTLSGNTIYF	TGTGCCACCAGCAGAGGTGGGACACTCTCTGGAAACACCATATATTTT
.	TRBV4-2	TRBD2	TRBJ2-7	CASSLPGLAGGPVYEQYF	TGTGCCAGCAGCCTACCCGGGCTAGCGGGGGGGCCGGTTTACGAGCAGTACTTC
.	TRBV7-9	.	TRBJ1-1	CASSNHGGGTEAFF	TGTGCCAGCAGCAACCATGGCGGGGGCACTGAAGCTTTCTTT
once	TRBV6-1	TRBD1	TRBJ2-7	CASSEAGDSPYEQYF	TGTGCCAGCAGTGAAGCGGGGGACAGTCCCTACGAGCAGTACTTC
.	TRBV19	.	TRBJ1-2	CASSLTGNYGYTF	TGTGCCAGTAGCCTGACTGGGAACTATGGCTACACCTTC
.	TRBV6-5	.	TRBJ2-7	CASSYAIRQFSYEQYF	TGTGCCAGCAGCTACGCTATTCGACAGTTCTCCTACGAGCAGTACTTC
.	TRBV11-3	.	TRBJ2-2	CASSLDGNTGELFF	TGTGCCAGCAGCTTAGACGGGAACACCGGGGAGCTGTTTTTT
once	TRBV6-5	.	TRBJ2-7	CASSYVGTPLEQYF	TGTGCCAGCAGTTACGTTGGGACACCCCTCGAGCAGTACTTC
.	TRBV5-1	TRBD1	TRBJ1-4	CASSFQGADNEKLFF	TGCGCCAGCAGCTTTCAGGGGGCCGATAATGAAAAACTGTTTTTT
.	TRBV18	TRBD1	TRBJ2-7	CASSPGTGPYEQYF	TGTGCCAGCTCCCCCGGGACAGGACCTTACGAGCAGTACTTC
.	TRBV5-4	TRBD1	TRBJ2-3	CASSPPDRATDTQYF	TGTGCCAGCAGCCCCCCGGACAGGGCCACAGATACGCAGTATTTT
few	TRBV4-2	TRBD1	TRBJ2-7	CASSPVQGEGIEQYF	TGTGCCAGCAGCCCCGTGCAGGGGGAAGGGATCGAGCAGTACTTC
.	TRBV5-4	TRBD2	TRBJ2-2	CASSLGLAGGTGELFF	TGTGCCAGCAGCTTGGGGTTAGCGGGAGGTACCGGGGAGCTGTTTTTT
once	TRBV19	TRBD2	TRBJ2-7	CASSLVAGELYEQYF	TGTGCCAGTAGTCTAGTAGCGGGAGAACTTTACGAGCAGTACTTC
.	TRBV27	TRBD2	TRBJ2-1	CASGTSGTNEQFF	TGTGCCAGCGGGACTAGCGGTACCAATGAGCAGTTCTTC
.	TRBV9	TRBD2	TRBJ2-2	CASGGVDFRNTGELFF	TGTGCCAGCGGGGGGGTGGACTTCCGAAACACCGGGGAGCTGTTTTTT
.	TRBV2	.	TRBJ1-4	CASGRGVIGRGNEKLFF	TGTGCCAGCGGGAGGGGGGTCATCGGTCGAGGAAATGAAAAACTGTTTTTT
.	TRBV30	TRBD1	TRBJ1-6	CAWEGQANSPLHF	TGTGCCTGGGAGGGACAGGCGAATTCACCCCTCCACTTT
.	TRBV15	TRBD2	TRBJ2-2	CATSIFGGVTDGELFF	TGTGCCACCAGCATCTTTGGGGGGGTGACCGACGGGGAGCTGTTTTTT
.	TRBV4-1	.	TRBJ2-3	CASSQPGNWDTQYF	TGCGCCAGCAGCCAACCAGGGAATTGGGATACGCAGTATTTT
.	TRBV5-1	TRBD1	TRBJ2-2	CASSLGQGIRAGELFF	TGCGCCAGCAGCTTGGGACAGGGGATTCGGGCCGGGGAGCTGTTTTTT
few	TRBV14	.	TRBJ1-1	CASSPSPQGPTRDKKENTEAFF	TGTGCCAGCAGCCCAAGCCCCCAGGGTCCCACCCGGGACAAAAAGGAGAACACTGAAGCTTTCTTT
.	TRBV5-1	TRBD2	TRBJ2-7	CASSLFAREGYEQYF	TGCGCCAGCAGCTTGTTCGCCAGGGAGGGCTACGAGCAGTACTTC
.	TRBV10-3	.	TRBJ2-7	CAHKNGDEQYF	TGTGCCCACAAGAACGGGGACGAGCAGTACTTC
.	TRBV4-2	TRBD2	TRBJ2-5	CASSQGLAGEETQYF	TGTGCCAGCAGCCAGGGACTAGCGGGGGAAGAGACCCAGTACTTC
.	TRBV11-3	.	TRBJ2-3	CASSWGDGDTQYF	TGTGCCAGCAGCTGGGGGGATGGAGATACGCAGTATTTT
.	TRBV5-1	.	TRBJ2-7	CASTSTSTGHEQYF	TGCGCCAGCACCTCTACCTCGACAGGACACGAGCAGTACTTC
.	TRBV11-2	.	TRBJ1-2	CASSPWTTPNYGYTF	TGTGCCAGCAGCCCCTGGACAACTCCTAACTATGGCTACACCTTC
.	TRBV18	TRBD2	TRBJ2-6	CASSPSSGRAGANVLTF	TGTGCCAGCTCACCGTCTAGCGGGAGGGCCGGGGCCAACGTCCTGACTTTC
.	TRBV5-1	.	TRBJ1-2	CASSLVPGVSYGYTF	TGCGCCAGCAGCTTGGTCCCCGGTGTGTCCTATGGCTACACCTTC
.	TRBV7-2	TRBD2	TRBJ2-5	CASSLVAGGVQETQYF	TGTGCCAGCAGCTTAGTTGCGGGAGGGGTCCAAGAGACCCAGTACTTC
.	TRBV2	.	TRBJ1-4	CASKRGTTTNEKLFF	TGTGCCAGCAAGCGGGGGACGACAACTAATGAAAAACTGTTTTTT
.	TRBV11-1	TRBD2	TRBJ2-5	CASRNGGQETQYF	TGTGCCAGCAGGAACGGGGGGCAAGAGACCCAGTACTTC
few	TRBV19	.	TRBJ1-5	CASSMGGQPQHF	TGTGCCAGTAGTATGGGGGGACAGCCCCAGCATTTT
few	TRBV4-1	.	TRBJ1-2	CASSQAPLYGYTF	TGCGCCAGCAGCCAAGCCCCACTTTATGGCTACACCTTC
.	TRBV5-1	.	TRBJ1-2	CASSLDDSLGGYTF	TGCGCCAGCAGCTTGGACGACTCCTTAGGCGGCTACACCTTC
.	TRBV4-1	TRBD1	TRBJ1-1	CASSQLTGTNTEAFF	TGCGCCAGCAGCCAACTGACAGGGACGAACACTGAAGCTTTCTTT
.	TRBV11-2	TRBD2	TRBJ2-5	CASGPRSGGRARETQYF	TGTGCCAGCGGGCCCCGGTCAGGCGGGAGGGCCAGGGAGACCCAGTACTTC
.	TRBV5-1	.	TRBJ2-7	CASSPDPQESYEQYF	TGCGCCAGCAGCCCCGACCCGCAGGAATCCTACGAGCAGTACTTC
.	TRBV15	.	TRBJ1-2	CATSRRNGQYGYTF	TGTGCCACCAGCAGGCGGAACGGACAGTATGGCTACACCTTC
.	TRBV28	TRBD2	TRBJ2-2	CASSLTITSGEYLTGELFF	TGTGCCAGCAGCTTGACTATCACTAGCGGTGAATACCTCACCGGGGAGCTGTTTTTT
once	TRBV6-5	.	TRBJ1-1	CASSYSDNQNTEAFF	TGTGCCAGCAGTTACTCGGACAACCAGAACACTGAAGCTTTCTTT